These T cell receptor beta chains were read from a single sample in a study of OX40 agonist ivuxolimab in advanced cancers. Clones were read by immunoSEQ multiplex PCR, and TCRdb kept only the in-frame ones, dropping some. The sample has approximately 87,000 clones, 92% seen once. The sample in question was CD4+ or CD8+ T cells sorted from blood, obtained in a trial of the OX40 agonist ivuxolimab. Receptors were obtained from an adult with an advanced solid tumor such as melanoma, head and neck, liver or kidney cancer. Both conserved end residues are part of each CDR3. Each record gives: D gene, clone size, V gene, J gene, CDR3 DNA, CDR3 protein. The D gene is left open where the match is weak. The size entry is marked missing in some rows and otherwise reads once, few, many or a size class.

NA	NA	TRBV2	TRBJ2-5	TGTGCCAGCAGTGAAGGGAATCGCAGGGACTTC	CASSEGNRRDF
NA	NA	TRBV25-1	TRBJ1-1	TGTGCCAGCGGGGACATGAACACTGAAGCTTTCTTT	CASGDMNTEAFF
NA	NA	TRBV29-1	TRBJ2-4	TGCAGCGTTGAAGATCTCAGTCAAAACATTCAGTACTTC	CSVEDLSQNIQYF
NA	NA	TRBV5-1	TRBJ1-1	TGCGCCAGCCGACCCTCTGACACTGAAGCTTTCTTT	CASRPSDTEAFF
NA	NA	TRBV30	TRBJ2-7	TGTGCCTGGAGCCCTGAGGACGAGCAGTACTTC	CAWSPEDEQYF
TRBD1	NA	TRBV5-1	TRBJ2-6	TGCGCCAGCAGCCCGTGGGGACAGGGCGACACTGGGGCCAACGTCCTGACTTTC	CASSPWGQGDTGANVLTF
TRBD2	NA	TRBV9	TRBJ2-3	TGTGCCAGCAGCGGGGGGACGGAGGGACTAGCGGGGTCACGGGATACGCAGTATTTT	CASSGGTEGLAGSRDTQYF
TRBD1	NA	TRBV13	TRBJ2-3	TGTGCCAGCAGCACTTACAGGGGTCCTGATACGCAGTATTTT	CASSTYRGPDTQYF
NA	NA	TRBV7-9	TRBJ1-5	TGTGCCAGCAGCTTAGGGCCAGATAATCAGCCCCAGCATTTT	CASSLGPDNQPQHF
NA	NA	TRBV15	TRBJ2-7	TGTGCCACCAGCAGAGCGAGGACCCCCTACGAGCAGTACTTC	CATSRARTPYEQYF
NA	NA	TRBV5-5	TRBJ2-7	TGTGCCAGCAGCTTAACATTAGCGGCCGACCCCTACGAGCAGTACTTC	CASSLTLAADPYEQYF
NA	NA	TRBV5-8	TRBJ2-7	TGTGCCAGCACCCCCGAAGGCTACGAGCAGTACTTC	CASTPEGYEQYF
NA	NA	TRBV7-2	TRBJ2-1	TGTGCCAGCAGCTTAGGGGGGTTGGGCAATGAGCAGTTCTTC	CASSLGGLGNEQFF
NA	NA	TRBV12-5	TRBJ2-7	TGTGCTAGTGGTTTGCTGGTCTACGAGCAGTACTTC	CASGLLVYEQYF
NA	once	TRBV5-1	TRBJ2-1	TGCGCCAGCAGCTTGGCCGGGGGCAATGAGCAGTTCTTC	CASSLAGGNEQFF
NA	NA	TRBV27	TRBJ2-1	TGTGCCAGCAGTTTAACGGCAGGGTGGCATGAGCAGTTCTTC	CASSLTAGWHEQFF
NA	NA	TRBV30	TRBJ1-3	TGTGCCTGGAGTGTACCCCCCCGACGATCGATAAACACCATATATTTT	CAWSVPPRRSINTIYF
NA	NA	TRBV4-1	TRBJ1-1	TGCGCCAGCAGCCAAGATCCAGGCGGAGGGACTGAAGCTTTCTTT	CASSQDPGGGTEAFF